This entry lists 22 T cell receptor beta chains sequenced from one sample in a study of immune cell composition in non-small cell lung cancer (dated by TCRdb to about 2017). The library came from the immunoSEQ multiplex PCR assay. This immuneACCESS table, as held by TCRdb, lists in-frame sequences with V and J called but not all clones. Of the missing ones, under half trace to an unresolved V gene in checked studies; the others have no known cause. In all, the sample holds 15,000 to 20,000 clones, and around 80% of those were seen once. The ten largest clones add up to about 9.5% of the sample. Normal lung samples were non-adjacent lung tissue taken as far from the tumour as possible, at least 3 cm away, from the same patient. The sample was also reused in another study, on CD4 T cells in lung cancer.

The sample comprised non-adjacent lung tissue. The receptors derive from a human donor with non-small cell lung cancer.

J is TRBJ1-2 and V is TRBV6-4, with D possibly matching TRBD1 (5 bases). The germline CDR1 and CDR2 sequences are MRHNA and SNTAGT. The CDR3 has 13 amino acids. Trimming shortened V by 2 bases and J by 4 bases, and 8 bases separated the two germline ends. This CDR3 reads CASSDQGGYGYTF. The CDR3 DNA follows: TGTGCCAGCAGTGACCAGGGTGGCTATGGCTACACCTTC.

The J gene is TRBJ1-2, the V gene TRBV7-3; a weak D match, TRBD1 (5 bases). Between the trimmed V and J ends, which lost 5 bases and 5 bases, there was a span of 12 bases. Looked up from germline, CDR1 is SGHTA and CDR2 is FQGTGA. The CDR3 is 13 amino acids. CDR3 residues: CASSPSRGYGYTF. The CDR3 DNA is TGTGCCAGCAGCCCGTCCCGGGGGTATGGCTACACCTTC.

The chain is built from TRBV27 and TRBJ1-1; no clear D. Germline CDR1 and CDR2: MNHEY and SMNVEV (reference sequence). V shed 5 bases and J shed 6 bases, with 16 bases lying between them. The CDR3 has 14 residues. In DNA, the CDR3 is TGTGCCAGCAGTCCATCGTTGCTGAGGGCTGAAGCTTTCTTT. Amino acid sequence: CASSPSLLRAEAFF.

The rearrangement uses TRBV28 and TRBJ1-6; TRBD1 might be the D (6 bases). The CDR3 spans 15 residues. V lost 6 bases to trimming and J lost 5 bases, with 14 bases between them. The germline CDR1 and CDR2 sequences are MDHEN and SYDVKM. The CDR3 here is CASSPTGSHNSPLHF. CDR3 sequence (DNA): TGTGCCAGCAGCCCTACAGGGTCCCATAATTCACCCCTCCACTTT.

In its sample, this clone is medium-sized. V usage is TRBV19 and J usage is TRBJ1-1; 9 positions match TRBD1. The germline CDR1 and CDR2 sequences are LNHDA and SQIVND (reference sequence). V shed 7 bases, J shed 4 bases, and the junction held 7 bases outside the gene matches. The CDR3 loop spans 14 amino acids. DNA of the CDR3: TGTGCCAGTAACCCGGGACAGGGAGCCACTGAAGCTTTCTTT. This translates into CASNPGQGATEAFF.

This sequence joins TRBV11-3 and TRBJ2-7, with a weak D call TRBD1 (8 bases). This CDR3 contains 16 residues. The germline gives CDR1 SGHNT, CDR2 YENEEA. V was cut by 0 bases and J by 2 bases, with 14 bases left in between. The DNA of the CDR3 is TGTGCCAGCAGCTTAGATTTAACAGGGGGGGCCTACGAGCAGTACTTC. Residues: CASSLDLTGGAYEQYF.

Here the CDR3 reads CASSSSGDTEAFF. CDR3 coding DNA: TGTGCCAGCAGCTCGTCAGGGGACACTGAAGCTTTCTTT. The chain recombines TRBV7-8 with TRBJ1-1; a weak D match, TRBD1 (6 bases). V was cut by 4 bases and J by 3 bases, with 9 bases left in between. The CDR3 contains 13 residues. The germline gives CDR1 SGHVS, CDR2 FQNEAQ.

This chain uses TRBV18 with TRBJ2-5; D call uncertain. V was clipped by 3 bases and J by 5 bases, with 7 bases between them. The CDR3 contains 12 residues. Per germline, CDR1 KGHSH and CDR2 LQKENI. CDR3 nucleotides: TGTGCCAGCTCACCGACCGGCGAGACCCAGTACTTC. It codes for CASSPTGETQYF.

The rearrangement uses TRBV7-2 and TRBJ2-1; TRBD2 matches 8 bases. Germline CDR1 and CDR2: SGHTA and FQGNSA. V was pared by 2 bases and J by 0 bases, with 6 bases of the junction left unmatched. The length of the CDR3 is 17 residues. CDR3 sequence reads: CASSLRPGGGSYNEQFF. For the CDR3, the DNA is TGTGCCAGCAGCTTACGCCCGGGAGGGGGCTCCTACAATGAGCAGTTCTTC.

This chain connects TRBV5-1 to TRBJ2-2; tentatively, D is TRBD1 (6 bases). The CDR3 loop spans 17 amino acids. The germline V gene encodes CDR1 SGHRS and CDR2 YFSETQ. The ends were cut back, 2 bases at V and 4 bases at J, with 18 bases in the middle. The CDR3 spells CASSFTQADRGTGELFF. CDR3 nucleotides: TGCGCCAGCAGCTTTACTCAAGCGGACAGAGGCACCGGGGAGCTGTTTTTT.

The V gene is TRBV5-1, the J gene TRBJ2-5; 11 positions match TRBD2. CDR1 and CDR2 from the germline V gene are SGHRS and YFSETQ. This CDR3 is built from 16 residues. The junction had 11 bases not matched to a gene; V was cut back by 1 base and J by 9 bases. The DNA of the CDR3 is TGCGCCAGCAGCTTGATCCTAGCGGGGGGTATAGCGGCCCAGTACTTC. Its protein product is CASSLILAGGIAAQYF.

V usage is TRBV6-5 and J usage is TRBJ1-3; D ambiguous. The CDR3 is 15 residues long. Germline values: CDR1 MNHEY, CDR2 SVGAGI. The V and J ends lost 10 bases and 3 bases respectively, with 19 bases between them. CDR3 region: CATTSLVGSGNTIYF. CDR3 nucleotide sequence: TGTGCCACTACCTCCTTAGTCGGTAGTGGAAACACCATATATTTT.

The CDR3 sequence: CASSFFGNSNQPQHF. For the CDR3, the DNA is TGTGCCAGCAGTTTTTTCGGAAATAGCAATCAGCCCCAGCATTTT. This rearrangement joins TRBV28 to TRBJ1-5; unclear D gene. V lost 3 bases and J 0 bases, leaving 9 bases between the germline ends. CDR1 is MDHEN and CDR2 is SYDVKM in the germline V gene. This CDR3 is built from 15 residues.

The table lists this clone with a count of one. This sequence joins TRBV5-1 and TRBJ1-5, with 10 bases lining up with TRBD1. Germline trimming cut 4 bases from V and 2 bases from J; bases unmatched to any gene: 6. CDR1 and CDR2 (germline): SGHRS, YFSETQ. The CDR3 contains 16 residues. The CDR3 DNA reads TGCGCCAGCAGCCCTGGAGGGACAGGGGGCAATCAGCCCCAGCATTTT. The encoded protein is CASSPGGTGGNQPQHF. The variable domain in full, completed from reference TRBV5-1 and TRBJ1-5, reads KAGVTQTPRYLIKTRGQQVTLSCSPISGHRSVSWYQQTPGQGLQFLFEYFSETQRNKGNFPGRFSGRQFSNSRSEMNVSTLELGDSALYLCASSPGGTGGNQPQHFGDGTRLSIL.

The chain joins TRBV27 to TRBJ1-2, with unresolved D. The CDR3 covers 14 residues. Trimming removed 4 bases from V and 8 bases from J, with 17 bases in between. Germline-derived CDR1 and CDR2 are MNHEY and SMNVEV (reference sequence). CDR3 loop: CASSSTSREPGYTF. The DNA of the CDR3 is TGTGCCAGCAGTTCTACATCCCGGGAGCCAGGCTACACCTTC.

This chain joins TRBV7-2 and TRBJ1-1; TRBD1 aligns across 8 bases. The J segment lost 10 bases and the V segment lost 7 bases, leaving 11 bases of the junction unmatched. The V gene's germline CDR1 is SGHTA and CDR2 FQGNSA. The CDR3 extends over 13 amino acids. The CDR3 nucleotides are TGTGCCAGCATCGCAGACAGGGGCGCATTAGCTTTCTTT. As protein: CASIADRGALAFF.

In this sample, this clone turned up once. The chain recombines TRBV6-1 with TRBJ2-7; D uncertain. V shed 5 bases and J shed 3 bases, with 11 bases lying between them. The germline gives CDR1 MNHNS, CDR2 SASEGT. The CDR3 is 13 residues long. CDR3 residues: CASSLTEFYEQYF. CDR3 bases: TGTGCCAGCAGTCTTACAGAATTCTACGAGCAGTACTTC.

The chain couples TRBV5-4 to TRBJ2-2; D gene ambiguous. V shed 4 bases and J shed 2 bases, with 3 bases lying between them. Germline values: CDR1 SGHNT, CDR2 YYREEE (reference sequence). The length of the CDR3 is 12 residues. For the CDR3, the DNA is TGTGCCAGCAGCAAAAACACCGGGGAGCTGTTTTTT. This translates into CASSKNTGELFF.

This clone was picked up one time. V gene TRBV19 combines with J gene TRBJ1-5, with TRBD1 identical over 8 bases. The CDR3 length is 15 residues. The germline V gene encodes CDR1 LNHDA and CDR2 SQIVND (reference sequence). The trim removed 10 bases at V and 4 bases at J, leaving 12 bases unmatched. Here the CDR3 reads CATERQGRKNQPQHF. The DNA for the CDR3 is TGTGCCACCGAACGACAGGGGCGCAAAAATCAGCCCCAGCATTTT.

The chain carries TRBV6-1 and TRBJ1-4; 7 positions agree with TRBD1. Trimming at V came to 1 base and at J to 7 bases, leaving 3 bases not matched to a gene. Looked up from germline, CDR1 is MNHNS and CDR2 is SASEGT. The CDR3 contains 14 residues. The CDR3 is CASSEGQGPEKLFF. The CDR3 DNA follows: TGTGCCAGCAGTGAAGGACAGGGTCCTGAAAAACTGTTTTTT.

J is TRBJ2-1 and V is TRBV4-3; D is undetermined. The CDR3 covers 13 residues. V lost 0 bases and J 12 bases, leaving 12 bases between the germline ends. CDR1 and CDR2 from the germline V gene are LGHNA and YSLEER. CDR3 residues: CASSQDAVSRQFF. The CDR3 nucleotides are TGCGCCAGCAGCCAAGATGCGGTTTCTAGGCAGTTCTTC.

The CDR3 protein is CASSIVSVDGKLFF. The CDR3 nucleotides read TGTGCCAGTAGTATAGTCTCGGTGGACGGAAAACTGTTTTTT. The rearrangement links TRBV19 to TRBJ1-4; D is ambiguous. Germline-derived CDR1 and CDR2 are LNHDA and SQIVND (reference sequence). V was trimmed by 1 base and J by 10 bases, leaving 13 bases between them. The CDR3 contains 14 residues.